Sequencing of this T cell receptor (beta chain) was carried out in a study of blood T cell repertoires in COVID-19. The wider study: T cells, B-cell-depleted T cells, or PBMCs provided the cDNA or gDNA that served as material.

The method was immunoSEQ multiplex PCR; TCRdb's version includes in-frame clones alone and lacks a portion of them. Of roughly 500,000 clones detected, 75% to 90% appear once; the ten largest clones hold about 3%. V shed 4 bases and J 4 bases; nucleotides not matched to a gene: 15. Per germline, CDR1 SNHLY and CDR2 FYNNEI. This CDR3 is 18 amino acids long. The chain recombines TRBV2 with TRBJ2-7; 11 bases match TRBD2. The origin of this receptor is a human donor in a cohort sampled during active COVID-19. Sequencing was carried out using peripheral blood. The CDR3 DNA reads TGTGCCAGCAGTGTAGGACGACTAGCGGGGTGGAGGGCTTACGAGCAGTACTTC. Its translation: CASSVGRLAGWRAYEQYF.